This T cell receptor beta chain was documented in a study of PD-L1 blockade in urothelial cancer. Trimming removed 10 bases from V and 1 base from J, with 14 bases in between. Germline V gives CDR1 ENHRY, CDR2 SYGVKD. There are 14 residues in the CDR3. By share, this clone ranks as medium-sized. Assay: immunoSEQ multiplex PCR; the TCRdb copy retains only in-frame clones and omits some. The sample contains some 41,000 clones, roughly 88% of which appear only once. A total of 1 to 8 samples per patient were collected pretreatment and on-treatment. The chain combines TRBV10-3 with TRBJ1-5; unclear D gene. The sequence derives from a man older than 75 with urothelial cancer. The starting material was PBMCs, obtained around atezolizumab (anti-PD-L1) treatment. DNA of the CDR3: TGTGCCACGTACGAGGGAGCGAGCAATCAGCCCCAGCATTTT. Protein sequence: CATYEGASNQPQHF.